The 18 T cell receptor beta chains given below trace back to one sample, sequenced in a study of T-cell reconstitution after alpha-beta-depleted transplantation in children listed by TCRdb under 2016. Library method: PCR. Sequencing used an Illumina HiSeq 2500. Molecular barcoding was employed in the preparation of TCR libraries, with unique molecular identifiers being used to normalize TCRbeta repertoire quantification. The public reads were run again by TCRdb, first through fastp at Q25 and then through MiXCR, and only productive beta chains were kept. Identical CDR3 proteins give one entry, which carries the most common genes and DNA. Within this sample are around 600,000 distinct CDR3 sequences, with more than 20% of them counted one time only. Jointly, the top ten make up 13% to 15% of the sample. The intended sense of this specimen's treatment or condition label: allogeneic hematopoietic cell transplantation with graft depleted of TCRalphabeta T cells and CD19 B cells.

Sequenced material: PBMCs, mostly from graft donor cells, taken 360 days after TCRalphabeta/CD19-depleted stem cell transplant. All receptors derive from a boy less than two years old who had a stem cell transplant for acute myeloid leukemia, so the T cells may come from the graft donor.

This chain uses TRBV7-2 with TRBJ2-7, with D possibly being TRBD2 (6 bases). Germline CDR1 and CDR2: SGHTA and FQGNSA. Trimming took 2 bases from V and 10 from J, leaving 18 bases between them. The CDR3 covers 14 residues. Here the CDR3 DNA reads TGTGCCAGCAGCTTATCCACGGGGACTGACCCACAGTACTTC. Translated: CASSLSTGTDPQYF. Looking up the rest from reference TRBV7-2 and TRBJ2-7 gives the full variable domain: GAGVSQSPSNKVTEKGKDVELRCDPISGHTALYWYRQSLGQGLEFLIYFQGNSAPDKSGLPSDRFSAERTGGSVSTLTIQRTQQEDSAVYLCASSLSTGTDPQYFGPGTRLTVT.

As regards this clonotype: One end of the junction fails to match germline, which may point to a read error. This chain joins TRBV20-1 and TRBJ2-1, with 10 bases that match TRBD2. This CDR3 region has 17 residues. The germline V gene encodes CDR1 DFQATT and CDR2 SNEGSKA (reference sequence). This CDR3 reads CCARDPLQRGGENEQFF. CDR3 sequence (DNA): TGCTGTGCTAGAGATCCCCTCCAGCGGGGGGGCGAGAATGAGCAGTTCTTC.

This clonotype has ten or more counts. The chain combines TRBV20-1 with TRBJ2-5, with a weak D call TRBD2 (6 bases). The germline CDR1 and CDR2 sequences are DFQATT and SNEGSKA (reference sequence). V lost 3 bases and J 5 bases, leaving 16 bases between the germline ends. The CDR3 is made up of 14 amino acids. CDR3 in DNA: TGCAGTGCTAGCCTTACCCGGGGGATGGAGACCCAGTACTTC. It is translated as CSASLTRGMETQYF.

This chain connects TRBV10-3 to TRBJ2-1; 9 nucleotides agree with TRBD2. Germline CDR1 and CDR2: ENHRY and SYGVKD. CDR3 size: 15 residues. With 5 bases clipped from V and 5 bases from J, the junction kept 7 bases outside the gene matches. DNA of the CDR3: TGTGCCATCAGTTTAGCGGGGGAAACGAACAATGAGCAGTTCTTC. It encodes CAISLAGETNNEQFF.

In its sample, this clonotype was seen many times. V usage is TRBV18 and J usage is TRBJ2-1; 9 nucleotides match TRBD1. This CDR3 has 16 amino acids. Germline V gene sequence: CDR1 KGHSH, CDR2 LQKENI. J lost 6 bases, V lost 4 bases, and 10 bases had no gene match. For the CDR3, the DNA is TGTGCCAGCTCACTTTCCGGGACAGGGTATTCCAATGAGCAGTTCTTC. Encoded protein: CASSLSGTGYSNEQFF.

This clonotype was seen many times. Here the CDR3 reads CASSLTGGGNTIYF. For the CDR3, the DNA is TGTGCCAGCAGCCTGACAGGGGGAGGAAACACCATATATTTT. The rearrangement uses TRBV21-1 and TRBJ1-3; TRBD1, the D gene given by the table, was not confirmed from the DNA. TRBV21-1 is a known pseudogene. The CDR3 runs to 14 residues.

This chain joins TRBV28 and TRBJ2-1; D is undetermined. V was cut by 6 bases and J by 2 bases, with 8 bases left in between. CDR1 is MDHEN and CDR2 is SYDVKM in the germline V gene. The CDR3 totals 13 residues. In DNA form, the CDR3 reads TGTGCCAGCAGAGTCTCGCCCTACAATGAGCAGTTCTTC. Its translation is CASRVSPYNEQFF.

This clonotype has a handful of counts. The rearrangement joins TRBV4-1 to TRBJ2-7; 10 nucleotides line up with TRBD1. With 3 bases clipped from V and 3 bases from J, the junction kept 2 bases outside the gene matches. CDR3 length: 14 residues. CDR1 is MGHRA and CDR2 is YSYEKL in the germline V gene. The CDR3 loop reads CASSQDRGYYEQYF. DNA of the CDR3: TGCGCCAGCAGCCAGGACAGGGGGTACTACGAGCAGTACTTC.

V is TRBV20-1 and J is TRBJ2-1; the match to TRBD1 covers 7 bases. V gave up 2 bases and J gave up 8 bases; unmatched junction bases: 3. Germline assignment: CDR1 DFQATT and CDR2 SNEGSKA (reference sequence). The CDR3 extends over 12 amino acids. CDR3 in amino acids: CSARSQGDEQFF. The CDR3, as DNA: TGCAGTGCTAGATCTCAGGGGGATGAGCAGTTCTTC.

This clonotype has a count of ten or more. The rearrangement joins TRBV20-1 to TRBJ2-5; the match to TRBD1 covers 9 bases. The CDR3 covers 15 residues. J was trimmed by 5 bases and V by 2 bases; bases with no gene match: 9. Per germline, CDR1 DFQATT and CDR2 SNEGSKA (reference sequence). The CDR3 protein is CSARPADRGEETQYF. The CDR3, as DNA: TGCAGTGCTAGACCGGCGGACAGGGGAGAGGAGACCCAGTACTTC.

The table lists this clonotype with many counts. This rearrangement joins TRBV29-1 to TRBJ2-3; no firm D call. This CDR3 is 14 amino acids long. CDR1 is SQVTM, CDR2 ANQGSEA, per germline. Trimming shortened V by 1 base and J by 0 bases, and 8 bases separated the two germline ends. The CDR3 loop reads CSVEGGSSTDTQYF. CDR3 DNA sequence: TGCAGCGTTGAAGGAGGCAGCAGCACAGATACGCAGTATTTT.

There are a few counts of this clonotype. V and J are TRBV6-5 and TRBJ2-7; possible D gene TRBD2, 5 bases. CDR1 MNHEY and CDR2 SVGAGI come from the germline V gene. Trimming shortened V by 4 bases and J by 7 bases, and 11 bases separated the two germline ends. The CDR3 covers 12 residues. Here the CDR3 DNA reads TGTGCCAGCAGTTTCCGAGGGTCGGAGCAGTACTTC. It is translated as CASSFRGSEQYF.

This clonotype was seen repeatedly, ten times or more. The chain combines TRBV7-3 with TRBJ1-3; 7 bases match TRBD1. After removal of 5 bases from V and 8 bases from J, the junction contained 6 bases not matched to a gene. The CDR3 consists of 13 residues. Germline lookup yields CDR1 SGHTA and CDR2 FQGTGA. CDR3 nucleotides: TGTGCCAGCAGCCGGACAGGAGTAGACACCATATATTTT. Translating it yields CASSRTGVDTIYF.

This clonotype appeared once. A much bigger clone sits one base away, suggesting this may be a read error. This sequence joins TRBV5-4 and TRBJ2-1; 7 bases fit TRBD1. The CDR3 loop spans 13 amino acids. J lost 7 bases, V lost 2 bases, and 3 bases had no gene match. Germline V CDR1 and CDR2: SGHNT, YYREEE (reference sequence). The CDR3 DNA follows: TGTGCCAGCAGCTTAGGGGGCCAAAATGAGCAGTTCTTC. This codes for CASSLGGQNEQFF.

V and J are TRBV6-1 and TRBJ2-7; TRBD1 agrees at 10 bases. Germline loops: CDR1 MNHNS, CDR2 SASEGT. Unmatched junction bases numbered 7, after V lost 6 bases and J lost 5 bases. The CDR3 consists of 14 residues. The CDR3 DNA follows: TGTGCCAGCAGACTCCGGGACAGGGGCAACGAGCAGTACGTC. Its translation is CASRLRDRGNEQYV.

This clonotype was recorded many times. This chain uses TRBV20-1 with TRBJ2-5; D is ambiguous. Looked up from germline, CDR1 is DFQATT and CDR2 is SNEGSKA (reference sequence). V was pared by 6 bases and J by 1 base, with 12 bases between. The CDR3 consists of 13 residues. CDR3 loop: CSAPGRLQETQYF. The CDR3 bases are TGCAGTGCCCCGGGTCGTCTCCAAGAGACCCAGTACTTC.

The V gene is TRBV4-2, the J gene TRBJ1-1; 7 nucleotides match TRBD1. CDR3 length equals 17 residues. The germline CDR1 and CDR2 sequences are LGHNA and YNFKEQ. V lost 6 bases, J lost 5 bases, and 18 bases stayed unmatched. CDR3 region: CASSPLPGTAIKTEAFF. As DNA, the CDR3 is TGTGCCAGCAGTCCACTTCCCGGGACAGCAATAAAAACTGAAGCTTTCTTT.

Only a few counts were recorded for this clonotype. The rearrangement joins TRBV20-1 to TRBJ2-5; 8 bases agree with TRBD2. Germline-derived CDR1 and CDR2 are DFQATT and SNEGSKA (reference sequence). With 0 bases clipped from V and 5 bases from J, the junction kept 8 bases outside the gene matches. There are 15 residues in the CDR3. The CDR3: CSARDWRLATETQYF. CDR3 sequence (DNA): TGCAGTGCTAGAGATTGGAGACTAGCGACGGAGACCCAGTACTTC.